The 12 T cell receptor beta chains given below trace back to one sample, sequenced in a study of blood T cell repertoires in COVID-19. Using immunoSEQ multiplex PCR, the repertoire was profiled, and TCRdb retains in-frame clones only, with some absent. The sample comprises roughly 140,000 clones, around 80% of which are singletons, and approximately 9.4% rests with the top ten. The sequencing input was peripheral blood. Every receptor here comes from a woman aged 50 to 60 with acute or convalescent COVID-19.

The chain joins TRBV18 to TRBJ1-1, with 12 nucleotides matching TRBD1. The CDR3 has 16 amino acids. CDR1 is KGHSH, CDR2 LQKENI, per germline. The trim removed 4 bases at V and 0 bases at J, leaving 3 bases unmatched. The CDR3 nucleotides are TGTGCCAGCTCACGGGACAGGGGGCTCATGAACACTGAAGCTTTCTTT. Encoded protein: CASSRDRGLMNTEAFF.

The chain employs TRBV11-2 and TRBJ2-1; perhaps TRBD1 as D (5 bases). CDR1 is SGHAT and CDR2 is FQNNGV in the germline V gene. Trimming shortened V by 5 bases and J by 2 bases, and 19 bases separated the two germline ends. The CDR3 loop spans 17 amino acids. The CDR3 sequence: CASSLERWQGTYNEQFF. The CDR3 nucleotides are TGTGCCAGCAGCCTGGAAAGGTGGCAGGGCACCTACAATGAGCAGTTCTTC.

The V call is TRBV6-6, the J call TRBJ1-1; 10 positions agree with TRBD1. Germline V gene sequence: CDR1 MNHNY, CDR2 SVGAGI (reference sequence). The CDR3 contains 16 residues. V dropped 3 bases and J dropped 1; count of bases not matched to a gene: 5. The chain's CDR3 is CASSYPRTGGNTEAFF. CDR3 nucleotides: TGTGCCAGCAGTTATCCTCGGACAGGGGGGAACACTGAAGCTTTCTTT.

This sequence joins TRBV9 and TRBJ1-1; D unresolved. V lost 1 base and J lost 5, with 6 bases in between. CDR1 SGDLS and CDR2 YYNGEE come from the germline V gene. The CDR3 has 12 amino acids. CDR3 region: CASSVTETEAFF. The CDR3 DNA is TGTGCCAGCAGCGTAACTGAGACTGAAGCTTTCTTT.

The gene calls are TRBV10-2 and TRBJ2-7; 10 bases map to TRBD1. The J segment lost 6 bases and the V segment lost 10 bases, leaving 12 bases of the junction unmatched. This CDR3 spans 14 amino acids. In germline, CDR1 is WSHSY, CDR2 SAAADI. The CDR3 reads CATLTGDRGLEQYF. In DNA form, the CDR3 reads TGCGCCACCCTAACCGGCGACAGGGGGCTCGAGCAGTACTTC.

About this clone: One end of the junction is discordant with germline, which a read error may explain. The chain combines TRBV12-3 or TRBV12-4 with TRBJ2-6; no firm D call. There are 13 residues in the CDR3. DNA for the CDR3: TGTGCCAGCAGTTTAGGGTTCGAGAGCGTCCCGACTTTC. Translated, it gives CASSLGFESVPTF.

In its sample, this clone was seen a few times. The chain employs TRBV19 and TRBJ1-5; D might be TRBD1 (5 bases). Germline values: CDR1 LNHDA, CDR2 SQIVND (reference sequence). V lost 6 bases and J 4 bases, leaving 16 bases between the germline ends. This CDR3 region has 15 residues. For the CDR3, the DNA is TGTGCCAGTAGCGTGTCAGGGCCAGCGAATCAGCCCCAGCATTTT. It yields the protein CASSVSGPANQPQHF.

This rearrangement joins TRBV20-1 to TRBJ2-1, with unresolved D. The CDR3 contains 12 residues. Germline-derived CDR1 and CDR2 are DFQATT and SNEGSKA (reference sequence). The V and J ends lost 3 bases and 8 bases respectively, with 11 bases between them. The CDR3 here is CSASFTGYEQFF. For the CDR3, the DNA is TGCAGTGCTAGTTTTACCGGGTATGAGCAGTTCTTC.

This clone was found a few times. The genes are TRBV6-5 and TRBJ2-1; 8 bases are a match to TRBD2. Germline-derived CDR1 and CDR2 are MNHEY and SVGAGI. The length of the CDR3 is 15 residues. Unmatched junction bases numbered 8, after V lost 3 bases and J lost 7 bases. Written as DNA, the CDR3 is TGTGCCAGCAGTTATATGGCGGGAGGCTTAAATGAGCAGTTCTTC. Protein sequence: CASSYMAGGLNEQFF.

The chain uses TRBV21-1 and TRBJ1-2. TRBV21-1 is a pseudogene segment. The CDR3 totals 16 residues. The CDR3 DNA reads TGTGCCAGCAGGACTGGGCGGGCAGATTCTAATTATGGCTACACCTTC. It yields the protein CASRTGRADSNYGYTF.

This chain connects TRBV18 to TRBJ1-5; no definite D call. This CDR3 is 13 amino acids long. Trimming took 3 bases from V and 5 from J, leaving 8 bases between them. The germline CDR1 and CDR2 sequences are KGHSH and LQKENI. This CDR3 reads CASSPSLDQPQHF. The CDR3 DNA reads TGTGCCAGCTCACCGAGCCTGGATCAGCCCCAGCATTTT.

This chain connects TRBV27 to TRBJ2-7; a weak D match, TRBD2 (5 bases). Germline loops: CDR1 MNHEY, CDR2 SMNVEV (reference sequence). The CDR3 contains 15 residues. Trimming took off 7 bases at V and 5 bases at J, with 21 bases between the two ends. DNA for the CDR3: TGTGCCAGCACCCCAAGTAGAGGGAGAATGAACGAGCAGTACTTC. Protein sequence: CASTPSRGRMNEQYF.